This T cell receptor (beta chain) was obtained from a study of blood T cell repertoires in COVID-19. Across the whole study: COVID-19 samples from acute and convalescent phases originated in the United States, Italy and Spain. Nucleic acid was either cDNA or gDNA, and it came from T cells, B-cell-depleted T cells, or PBMCs.

In the study's own analysis: Reference gene primer amplification gave nucleated cell count estimates. Generated by immunoSEQ multiplex PCR, the TCRdb table keeps only in-frame clones and is missing some. Clone size and the V and J calls come from that table; the DNA yielded D and trimming. This table has around 120,000 clones, about 87% appearing once. CDR3 length: 15 residues. Trimming left V 0 bases short and J 4 bases short, with 11 bases between. Germline values: CDR1 SGHRS, CDR2 YFSETQ. The receptor's source is a woman aged 70-85 years with acute or convalescent COVID-19. The V and J genes are TRBV5-1 and TRBJ2-1; D not certain. Sample: peripheral blood. For the CDR3, the DNA is TGCGCCAGCAGCTTGGATCCGGCAGGTTACAATGAGCAGTTCTTC. Amino acids: CASSLDPAGYNEQFF.